This TCR beta chain was identified during a study of T-cell memory formation after mild COVID-19. Study-level findings and limits: Second-wave clones that peaked on day 37 lacked confirmed SARS-CoV-2 specificity.

MiXCR, run by TCRdb on the 5' RACE reads, gives a single entry per CDR3 protein. The profile shows roughly 80,000 distinct CDR3 sequences, roughly 13% of them singletons. This clonotype was seen a few times. Its specificity is not known. V dropped 1 base and J dropped 4; count of bases not matched to a gene: 8. This CDR3 region has 18 residues. The clonotype comes from an adult woman who had mild COVID-19 (a few samples of this study predate the infection). Cell type and time point are not known. The sequencing sample was made of PBMCs or a T cell subset sorted from them (not recorded which). The J gene is TRBJ2-2, the V gene TRBV12-3 or TRBV12-4, with TRBD2 identical over 11 bases. This CDR3 is CASSLDLAGGRGTGELFF. The CDR3 DNA reads TGTGCCAGCAGTTTAGATCTAGCGGGGGGCCGCGGCACCGGGGAGCTGTTTTTT.